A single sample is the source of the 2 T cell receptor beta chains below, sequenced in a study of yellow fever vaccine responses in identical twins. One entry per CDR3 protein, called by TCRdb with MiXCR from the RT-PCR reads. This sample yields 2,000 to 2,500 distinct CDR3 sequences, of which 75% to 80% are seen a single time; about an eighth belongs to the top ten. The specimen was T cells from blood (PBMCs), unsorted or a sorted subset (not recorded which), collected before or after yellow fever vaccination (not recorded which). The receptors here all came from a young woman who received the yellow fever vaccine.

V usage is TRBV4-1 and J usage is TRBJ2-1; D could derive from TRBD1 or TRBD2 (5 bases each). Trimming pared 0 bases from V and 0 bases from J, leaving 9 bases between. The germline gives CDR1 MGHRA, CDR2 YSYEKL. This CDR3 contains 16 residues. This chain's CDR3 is CASSQDRGLSYNEQFF. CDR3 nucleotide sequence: TGCGCCAGCAGCCAAGATCGGGGCCTCTCCTACAATGAGCAGTTCTTC.

CDR3 in DNA: TGTGCCAGCAGCCACGCGCTCCTCCAATACGAGCAGTACTTC. Amino acid sequence: CASSHALLQYEQYF. The chain uses TRBV11-3 and TRBJ2-7; D is undetermined. The CDR3 extends over 14 amino acids. Germline CDR1 SGHNT, CDR2 YENEEA. Deletions cut 5 bases from V and 4 bases from J, with 15 bases between.